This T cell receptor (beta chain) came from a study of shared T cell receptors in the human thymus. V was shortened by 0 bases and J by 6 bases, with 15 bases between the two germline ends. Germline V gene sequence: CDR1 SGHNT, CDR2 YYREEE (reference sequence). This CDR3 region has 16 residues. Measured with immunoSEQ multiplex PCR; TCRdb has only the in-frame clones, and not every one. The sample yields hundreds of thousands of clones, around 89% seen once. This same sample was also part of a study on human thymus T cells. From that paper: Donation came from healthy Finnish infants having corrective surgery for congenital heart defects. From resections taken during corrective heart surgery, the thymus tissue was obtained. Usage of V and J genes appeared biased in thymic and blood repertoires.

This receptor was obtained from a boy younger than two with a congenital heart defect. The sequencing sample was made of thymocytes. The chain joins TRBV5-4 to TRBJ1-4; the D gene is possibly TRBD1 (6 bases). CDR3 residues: CASSLDYRDPYEKLFF. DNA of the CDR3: TGTGCCAGCAGCTTGGATTACAGGGACCCCTATGAAAAACTGTTTTTT.